The present entry profiles one TCR beta chain with its context. Antigen: not known. Germline V gives CDR1 DFQATT, CDR2 SNEGSKA (reference sequence). This CDR3 has 13 residues. Naive cells were sorted as CD45RO-, CCR7+, CD27+ and CD95-. The data stem from a study of CXCR3-negative and CXCR3-positive naive CD8 T cells. About the study: Collectively, the libraries yielded about 135 million TRB reads in total, at about 1.5 +/- 0.3 million per library.

Regarding the study as a whole: The study found more hydrophobic TRB CDR3s in CXCR3-positive naive cells than in CXCR3-negative naive cells. CXCR3 expression dropped partially after cryopreservation, and most assays relied on fresh PBMCs. Naive cells that were CXCR3-negative or CXCR3-positive used TRBV-TRBJ genes alike, while memory cells diverged.

Researchers prepared the TRB cDNA libraries using 5' RACE with UMI labels. TCRdb reprocessed the 5' RACE reads; each CDR3 protein has one entry and no DNA is given. This sample's clone table lists 100,000 to 150,000 distinct CDR3 sequences. This chain connects TRBV20-1 to TRBJ2-7; checking the TCRdb D call of TRBD1 is not possible without DNA. The source material was naive CXCR3+ CD8+ T cells from blood. Subset here: CD45RO-CCR7+CD27+CD95- naive CD8+ T cells expressing CXCR3 (TNR3+). The clonotype was recovered from a human donor in good health. Some clones in this sample may be carry-over from other donors' samples. The CDR3 region is CSARGGDSVEQYF.